The 18 T cell receptor beta chains reported below all come from one sample, sequenced in a study of blood T cell repertoires in COVID-19 (TCRdb year 2020). Library prep was done by the immunoSEQ multiplex PCR assay. TCRdb mirrors the immuneACCESS table, restricted to in-frame sequences. Some clones are absent from its copies; in checked studies, under half trace to an unresolved V gene, and the reason for the others is unknown. Here the sample has tens of thousands of clones; approximately 84% occur a single time. In total, the top ten clones hold about 4.4% of the sample. What was sequenced was peripheral blood. These receptors all come from a man in his fifties with active COVID-19.

The rearrangement links TRBV4-2 to TRBJ2-7; the match to TRBD2 covers 10 bases. CDR1 and CDR2 (germline): LGHNA, YNFKEQ. This CDR3 contains 15 residues. The ends lost 1 base at V and 3 bases at J; junction bases unmatched: 3. CDR3 loop: CASSQVLAGVYEQYF. CDR3 DNA sequence: TGTGCCAGCAGCCAAGTCCTAGCGGGGGTCTACGAGCAGTACTTC.

CDR3 loop: CASSGDRGLYNEQFF. For the CDR3, the DNA is TGTGCCAGCAGTGGGGACAGGGGGCTTTACAATGAGCAGTTCTTC. The J gene is TRBJ2-1, the V gene TRBV2; 12 nucleotides match TRBD1. This CDR3 has 15 amino acids. V lost 4 bases to trimming and J lost 4 bases; unmatched junction nucleotides: 2. Germline V gene sequence: CDR1 SNHLY, CDR2 FYNNEI.

The CDR3 nucleotides are TGTGCCAGCAGCCCCGGAAGTACAGGGAACACTGAAGCTTTCTTT. Residues: CASSPGSTGNTEAFF. V gene TRBV11-2 combines with J gene TRBJ1-1; D might be TRBD1 (5 bases). CDR3 length: 15 amino acids. Trimming pared 5 bases from V and 1 base from J, leaving 14 bases between. The V gene's germline CDR1 is SGHAT and CDR2 FQNNGV.

The V call is TRBV7-8, the J call TRBJ2-4; the D is unclear. The CDR3 is 15 residues long. Germline-derived CDR1 and CDR2 are SGHVS and FQNEAQ. V was shortened by 3 bases and J by 0 bases, with 9 bases between the two germline ends. DNA for the CDR3: TGTGCCAGCAGCTTCGGCAGACTAGCCAAAAACATTCAGTACTTC. This codes for CASSFGRLAKNIQYF. The full variable domain, with the rest looked up from reference TRBV7-8 and TRBJ2-4, is GAGVSQSPRYKVAKRGQDVALRCDPISGHVSLFWYQQALGQGPEFLTYFQNEAQLDKSGLPSDRFFAERPEGSVSTLKIQRTQQEDSAVYLCASSFGRLAKNIQYFGAGTRLSVL.

The chain joins TRBV6-5 to TRBJ2-5, with TRBD2 matching 8 bases. Trimming removed 10 bases from V and 4 bases from J; junction bases left unmatched: 5. Germline loops: CDR1 MNHEY, CDR2 SVGAGI. CDR3 length: 12 amino acids. The DNA of the CDR3 is TGTGCCACCGGGGGGGGGCGAGAGACCCAGTACTTC. Its protein product is CATGGGRETQYF.

The chain uses TRBV7-9 and TRBJ2-7, with 7 bases that match TRBD1. V gave up 7 bases and J gave up 4 bases; unmatched junction bases: 7. Germline lookup yields CDR1 SEHNR and CDR2 FQNEAQ (reference sequence). The CDR3 extends over 13 amino acids. The CDR3 reads CASTTGHLYEQYF. The CDR3 bases are TGTGCCAGCACGACAGGGCACCTATACGAGCAGTACTTC.

As regards this clone: Mismatch with germline at one junction end may stem from a read error. The CDR3 bases are TGCAGCGGGCGGTCCCCCCTCACAGATACGCAGTATTTT. This gives the protein CSGRSPLTDTQYF. The chain carries TRBV12-3 or TRBV12-4 and TRBJ2-3, with a possible D match to TRBD2 (6 bases). This CDR3 comprises 13 residues.

In this sample, this clone turned up once. V gene TRBV5-1 combines with J gene TRBJ1-1; 8 positions match TRBD1. The CDR3 runs to 14 residues. The ends lost 0 bases at V and 7 bases at J; junction bases unmatched: 5. Germline V gene lookup returns CDR1 SGHRS and CDR2 YFSETQ. CDR3 in amino acids: CASSLVGQGIEAFF. CDR3 nucleotides: TGCGCCAGCAGCTTGGTTGGACAGGGTATTGAAGCTTTCTTT. Complete variable domain (other parts from reference TRBV5-1 and TRBJ1-1): KAGVTQTPRYLIKTRGQQVTLSCSPISGHRSVSWYQQTPGQGLQFLFEYFSETQRNKGNFPGRFSGRQFSNSRSEMNVSTLELGDSALYLCASSLVGQGIEAFFGQGTRLTVV.

This clone was detected a few times. This rearrangement joins TRBV29-1 to TRBJ2-1; D possibly corresponds to TRBD2 (5 bases). Germline V gene data show CDR1 as SQVTM and CDR2 as ANQGSEA. CDR3 length: 13 amino acids. Trimming pared 6 bases from V and 7 bases from J, leaving 16 bases between. CDR3 sequence: CSVWGVQVNEQFF. The CDR3 DNA follows: TGCAGCGTATGGGGAGTCCAAGTTAATGAGCAGTTCTTC.

The chain uses TRBV6-4 and TRBJ1-6; D is undetermined. The V gene lost 4 bases and the J gene lost 7 bases, with 11 bases spanning the gap. The CDR3 runs to 14 residues. Germline values: CDR1 MRHNA, CDR2 SNTAGT. The CDR3 protein is CASSVDTTNSPLHF. In DNA form, the CDR3 reads TGTGCCAGCAGTGTTGACACGACGAATTCACCCCTCCACTTT.

This chain links TRBV19 with TRBJ2-7; TRBD1 is a possible D gene (5 bases). Per the germline V gene, CDR1 is LNHDA and CDR2 is SQIVND (reference sequence). V lost 4 bases, J lost 9 bases, and 16 bases lay in between. There are 13 residues in the CDR3. The chain's CDR3 is CASSTRAGARQYF. The DNA of the CDR3 is TGTGCCAGTAGTACCCGAGCTGGGGCAAGGCAGTACTTC.

The chain is built from TRBV6-5 and TRBJ1-6, with D perhaps matching TRBD1 (6 bases). CDR1 is MNHEY, CDR2 SVGAGI, per germline. The CDR3 loop spans 11 amino acids. V was shortened by 4 bases and J by 14 bases, with 9 bases between the two germline ends. Written as DNA, the CDR3 is TGTGCCAGCAGTTCACAGGGTACCCTCCACTTT. Translated: CASSSQGTLHF.

The J gene is TRBJ2-1, the V gene TRBV6-5; maybe TRBD1 (5 bases). V was pared by 0 bases and J by 5 bases, with 8 bases between. The V gene's germline CDR1 is MNHEY and CDR2 SVGAGI. The CDR3 contains 14 residues. The DNA for the CDR3 is TGTGCCAGCAGTTACTCGACAGTCCACAATGAGCAGTTCTTC. As protein: CASSYSTVHNEQFF.

This clone appeared a single time. V usage is TRBV18 and J usage is TRBJ2-4, with 15 bases matching TRBD2. After removal of 0 bases from V and 8 bases from J, the junction contained 8 bases not matched to a gene. This CDR3 spans 18 amino acids. The V gene's germline CDR1 is KGHSH and CDR2 LQKENI. Here the CDR3 DNA reads TGTGCCAGCTCACCACCGAGGACTAGCGGGGGGGCAGCTGACATTCAGTACTTC. Translation: CASSPPRTSGGAADIQYF. The entire variable domain, with the rest obtained from reference TRBV18 and TRBJ2-4, is as follows: NAGVMQNPRHLVRRRGQEARLRCSPMKGHSHVYWYRQLPEEGLKFMVYLQKENIIDESGMPKERFSAEFPKEGPSILRIQQVVRGDSAAYFCASSPPRTSGGAADIQYFGAGTRLSVL.

The V call is TRBV27, the J call TRBJ1-5; D uncertain. CDR3 size: 13 residues. Germline V gene lookup returns CDR1 MNHEY and CDR2 SMNVEV (reference sequence). Trimming left V 1 base short and J 3 bases short, with 4 bases between. The CDR3 region is CASSLFINQPQHF. CDR3 nucleotides: TGTGCCAGCAGTTTATTTATCAATCAGCCCCAGCATTTT.

The chain uses TRBV11-2 and TRBJ2-5; D gene unclear. The germline CDR1 and CDR2 sequences are SGHAT and FQNNGV. CDR3 length: 13 residues. V shed 1 base and J shed 5 bases, with 8 bases lying between them. The CDR3 DNA follows: TGTGCCAGCAGCTTAGTAGTCCTGGAGACCCAGTACTTC. Its protein is CASSLVVLETQYF.

This clone appeared a few times. This rearrangement joins TRBV4-1 to TRBJ2-2, with 9 bases matching TRBD1. V shed 3 bases and J 8 bases; nucleotides not matched to a gene: 4. In germline, CDR1 is MGHRA, CDR2 YSYEKL. The length of the CDR3 is 14 residues. The CDR3 protein is CASSHRDREGELFF. The CDR3 DNA reads as TGCGCCAGCAGCCACCGGGACAGGGAGGGGGAGCTGTTTTTT.

The rearrangement uses TRBV6-4 and TRBJ1-1, with D uncertain. Germline CDR1 MRHNA, CDR2 SNTAGT. The CDR3 length is 12 residues. Trimming shortened V by 0 bases and J by 6 bases, and 5 bases separated the two germline ends. The CDR3 DNA reads TGTGCCAGCAGTGACTCGGGCCCTGAAGCTTTCTTT. Its protein product is CASSDSGPEAFF.